The 14 T cell receptor beta chains given below trace back to one sample, sequenced in a study of T cell clonality in common variable immunodeficiency. Broader study findings: In common variable immunodeficiency, TCR beta chains reportedly carried fewer deletions and N-nucleotide insertions.

Measured with immunoSEQ multiplex PCR; TCRdb has only the in-frame clones, and not every one. This table holds over 20,000 clones with no singletons; the top ten claim around 4%. No antigen has been identified for these receptors. The source material was peripheral blood mononuclear cells. Receptors were obtained from a human donor with common variable immunodeficiency.

This clone was seen a handful of times. The read terminates 3 residues ahead of where the CDR3 ends, so the germline J gene completes it. The J gene is TRBJ2-5, the V gene TRBV18, with a weak D call TRBD2 (5 bases). Germline V gene lookup returns CDR1 KGHSH and CDR2 LQKENI. CDR3 length: 19 amino acids. Trimming took off 1 base at V and 4 bases at J, with 25 bases between the two ends. CDR3 bases read: TGTGCCAGCTCACCACGGTCGGGGATAACAGCTAAATCTTCAGAGACC. It yields the protein CASSPRSGITAKSSET. The entire CDR3 protein reads CASSPRSGITAKSSETQYF.

This clone showed up many times. The read ends 3 residues before the CDR3 terminus; that terminus is restored from the germline J gene. The chain combines TRBV4-2 with TRBJ2-5, with TRBD1 matching over 12 bases. Germline assignment: CDR1 LGHNA and CDR2 YNFKEQ. This CDR3 spans 15 amino acids. The V and J ends lost 3 bases and 5 bases, in that order; junction bases with no gene match: 4. The CDR3 reads CASSQGTGGLETQYF. The CDR3 bases that were read are TGTGCCAGCAGCCAGGGGACAGGGGGCCTTGAGACC.

This clone was seen only a few times. The read ends 3 residues shy of where the CDR3 ends; the end is completed using the germline J gene. The chain carries TRBV7-3 and TRBJ2-1, with D possibly called TRBD1 or TRBD2 (5 bases each). The CDR3 consists of 16 residues. Germline CDR1 SGHTA, CDR2 FQGTGA. V lost 2 bases, J lost 0 bases, and 11 bases lay in between. The sequenced part of the CDR3 DNA is TGTGCCAGCAGCTTAGCGGCAGGGAGCTCCTACAATGAG. The encoded protein is CASSLAAGSSYNE. In full, the CDR3 is CASSLAAGSSYNEQFF. Using reference TRBV7-3 and TRBJ2-1 for the parts outside the CDR3, the full variable domain is GAGVSQTPSNKVTEKGKYVELRCDPISGHTALYWYRQSLGQGPEFLIYFQGTGAADDSGLPNDRFFAVRPEGSVSTLKIQRTERGDSAVYLCASSLAAGSSYNEQFFGPGTRLTVL.

This clone was counted only a few times. The read terminates 3 residues ahead of where the CDR3 ends, so the germline J gene completes it. The chain combines TRBV16 with TRBJ1-5; TRBD1 matches 9 bases. The CDR3 runs 16 residues. Germline CDR1 and CDR2: KGHSY and FQNENV. V shed 3 bases and J 2 bases; nucleotides not matched to a gene: 5. CDR3 protein: CASSQYRGLGNQPQHF. CDR3 DNA (partial): TGTGCCAGCAGCCAGTACAGGGGGCTCGGCAATCAGCCC.

This clone occurred many times. The read ends 3 residues early relative to the CDR3; the germline J gene fills the gap. The rearrangement joins TRBV29-1 to TRBJ2-7; 7 bases fit TRBD2. Germline V gene sequence: CDR1 SQVTM, CDR2 ANQGSEA. The CDR3 spans 13 residues. The V and J ends lost 6 bases and 0 bases, in that order; junction bases with no gene match: 5. The CDR3 DNA, read in part, is TGCAGCGTGGGACTATCAAGCTCCTACGAG. Its translation is CSVGLSSSYE. The whole CDR3 reads CSVGLSSSYEQYF.

Ten or more counts support this clone. The sequenced fragment ends 3 residues before the CDR3 boundary, so the rest is inferred from the germline J gene. This sequence joins TRBV5-5 and TRBJ1-2, with a tentative D call TRBD1 (6 bases). V was cut by 0 bases and J by 5 bases, with 14 bases left in between. The CDR3 is 15 residues long. Germline V gene lookup returns CDR1 SGHKS and CDR2 YYEKEE (reference sequence). The DNA read from the CDR3 is TGTGCCAGCAGCTTGGTTCCCGGACAGAAATATGGC. Translation: CASSLVPGQKYG. The entire CDR3 is CASSLVPGQKYGYTF. The full variable domain, its missing parts supplied by reference TRBV5-5 and TRBJ1-2, is DAGVTQSPTHLIKTRGQQVTLRCSPISGHKSVSWYQQVLGQGPQFIFQYYEKEERGRGNFPDRFSARQFPNYSSELNVNALLLGDSALYLCASSLVPGQKYGYTFGSGTRLTVV.

This clone has a handful of counts. The read ends 3 residues early relative to the CDR3; the germline J gene fills the gap. V is TRBV7-6 and J is TRBJ2-1; D unresolved. This CDR3 has 11 amino acids. Trimming cost V 5 bases and J 4 bases, with 3 bases left between them. Germline CDR1 and CDR2: SGHVS and FNYEAQ. The sequenced CDR3 bases are TGTGCCAGCAGCCCATACAATGAG. Translation gives CASSPYNE. The CDR3, in full, reads CASSPYNEQFF.

A word on this clone: From the germline J gene comes the end of the CDR3, since the read stops 3 residues before it. The V and J genes are TRBV19 and TRBJ1-2; 7 positions match TRBD1. The length of the CDR3 is 15 residues. V lost 7 bases, J lost 6 bases, and 14 bases stayed unmatched. Per the germline V gene, CDR1 is LNHDA and CDR2 is SQIVND (reference sequence). CDR3 sequence: CASTGDRQGYHGYTF. The DNA read from the CDR3 is TGTGCCAGTACGGGGGACAGACAGGGCTACCATGGC.

This clone showed up just a few times. The CDR3 protein is CASSYFRTSGSTDTQYF. The part of the CDR3 DNA that was read is TGTGCCAGCAGTTACTTTAGGACTAGCGGGAGCACAGATACG. The chain links TRBV6-2 or TRBV6-3 to TRBJ2-3; 11 nucleotides agree with TRBD2. The CDR3 goes on 3 residues after the read ends, and that part is filled in from the germline J gene. This CDR3 comprises 17 residues. The V and J ends lost 1 base and 0 bases, in that order; junction bases with no gene match: 3. CDR1 and CDR2 from the germline V gene are MNHEY and SVGEGT.

This clone was seen a handful of times. The read ends 3 residues early relative to the CDR3; the germline J gene fills the gap. The chain employs TRBV2 and TRBJ1-5, with 7 bases matching TRBD1. Germline CDR1 SNHLY, CDR2 FYNNEI. Trimming cost V 7 bases and J 4 bases; bases outside gene matches: 7. The CDR3 totals 14 residues. CDR3: CASTEGTVNQPQHF. The sequenced CDR3 bases are TGTGCCAGCACCGAAGGGACAGTTAATCAGCCC. The full variable domain, its missing parts supplied by reference TRBV2 and TRBJ1-5, is EPEVTQTPSHQVTQMGQEVILRCVPISNHLYFYWYRQILGQKVEFLVSFYNNEISEKSEIFDDQFSVERPDGSNFTLKIRSTKLEDSAMYFCASTEGTVNQPQHFGDGTRLSIL.

As to this clone: The CDR3 end is not reached by the read, which stops 3 residues before it; the germline J gene fills it in. The chain employs TRBV18 and TRBJ1-5, with a possible D match to TRBD1 (6 bases). V lost 3 bases and J lost 3, with 15 bases in between. The CDR3 runs to 16 residues. Germline CDR1 is KGHSH and CDR2 is LQKENI. The DNA read from the CDR3 is TGTGCCAGCTCACCTCAACAGGGATTCACCAATCAGCCC. Translated: CASSPQQGFTNQP. The full CDR3 protein is CASSPQQGFTNQPQHF. The full variable domain, completed using reference TRBV18 and TRBJ1-5, is NAGVMQNPRHLVRRRGQEARLRCSPMKGHSHVYWYRQLPEEGLKFMVYLQKENIIDESGMPKERFSAEFPKEGPSILRIQQVVRGDSAAYFCASSPQQGFTNQPQHFGDGTRLSIL.

Comments on this clone: The CDR3 goes on 3 residues after the read ends, and that part is filled in from the germline J gene. V and J are TRBV25-1 and TRBJ2-1, with 12 bases aligning to TRBD2. Trimming cost V 1 base and J 8 bases; bases outside gene matches: 24. Looked up from germline, CDR1 is MGHDK and CDR2 is SYGVNS. The CDR3 loop spans 22 amino acids. The CDR3 sequence: CASSELGPWASGRATEGDEQFF. Partial CDR3 DNA: TGTGCCAGCAGTGAATTAGGGCCTTGGGCTAGCGGGAGGGCCACGGAGGGGGATGAG. The variable domain in full, with the rest retrieved from reference TRBV25-1 and TRBJ2-1, is EADIYQTPRYLVIGTGKKITLECSQTMGHDKMYWYQQDPGMELHLIHYSYGVNSTEKGDLSSESTVSRIRTEHFPLTLESARPSHTSQYLCASSELGPWASGRATEGDEQFFGPGTRLTVL.

Ten or more counts support this clone. The CDR3 is cut off 3 residues early in the read; its end comes from the germline J gene. J is TRBJ1-2 and V is TRBV19; unclear D gene. The CDR3 is 13 amino acids. Germline V gene sequence: CDR1 LNHDA, CDR2 SQIVND (reference sequence). The CDR3 DNA, read in part, is TGTGCCAGTAGCCTATGGCAGGTCCCTAGC. Amino acid sequence: CASSLWQVPS. The entire CDR3 sequence reads CASSLWQVPSYTF.

This clone showed up just a few times. The read terminates 3 residues before the CDR3 end, so the remaining end is supplied by the germline J gene. The sample contains more than one DNA sequence encoding this CDR3. The chain joins TRBV30 to TRBJ1-6; D may be TRBD1 (6 bases). Germline lookup yields CDR1 GTSNPN and CDR2 SVGIG (reference sequence). V shed 2 bases and J shed 10 bases, with 15 bases lying between them. The CDR3 has 14 amino acids. The CDR3 here is CAWSLGTWGSPLHF. The covered CDR3 bases are TGTGCCTGGAGTCTGGGGACATGGGGCTCACCC.